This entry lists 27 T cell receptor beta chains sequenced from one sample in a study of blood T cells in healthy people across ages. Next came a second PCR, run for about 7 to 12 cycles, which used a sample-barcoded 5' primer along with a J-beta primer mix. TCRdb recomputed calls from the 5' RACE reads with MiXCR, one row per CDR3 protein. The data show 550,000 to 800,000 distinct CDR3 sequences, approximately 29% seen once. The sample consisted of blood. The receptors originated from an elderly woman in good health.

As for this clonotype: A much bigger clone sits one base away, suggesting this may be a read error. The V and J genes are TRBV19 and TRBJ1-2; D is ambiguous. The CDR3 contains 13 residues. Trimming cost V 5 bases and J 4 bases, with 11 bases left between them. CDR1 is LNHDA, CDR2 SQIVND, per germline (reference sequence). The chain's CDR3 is CASSVEGFYGYTF. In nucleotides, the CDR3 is TGTGCCAGTAGTGTCGAGGGCTTCTATGGCTACACCTTC.

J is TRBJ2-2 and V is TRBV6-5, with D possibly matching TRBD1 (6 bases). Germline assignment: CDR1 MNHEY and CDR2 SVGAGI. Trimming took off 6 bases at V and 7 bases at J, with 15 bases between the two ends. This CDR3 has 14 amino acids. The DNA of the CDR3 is TGTGCCAGCAGAACAGGGTTACGGAGCGGGGAGCTGTTTTTT. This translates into CASRTGLRSGELFF.

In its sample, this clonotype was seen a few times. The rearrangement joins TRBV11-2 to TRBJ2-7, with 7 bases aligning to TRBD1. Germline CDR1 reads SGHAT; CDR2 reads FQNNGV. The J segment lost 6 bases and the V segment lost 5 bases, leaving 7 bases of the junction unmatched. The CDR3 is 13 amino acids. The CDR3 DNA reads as TGTGCCAGCAGCCCCGACAGGGCACGCGAGCAGTACTTC. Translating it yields CASSPDRAREQYF.

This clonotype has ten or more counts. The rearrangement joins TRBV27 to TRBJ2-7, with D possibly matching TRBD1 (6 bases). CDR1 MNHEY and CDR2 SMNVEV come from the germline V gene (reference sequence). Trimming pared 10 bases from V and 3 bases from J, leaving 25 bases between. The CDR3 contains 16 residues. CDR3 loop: CAKGLDRSGPIYEQYF. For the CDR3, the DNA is TGTGCCAAGGGCCTCGACAGGTCTGGCCCGATCTACGAGCAGTACTTC.

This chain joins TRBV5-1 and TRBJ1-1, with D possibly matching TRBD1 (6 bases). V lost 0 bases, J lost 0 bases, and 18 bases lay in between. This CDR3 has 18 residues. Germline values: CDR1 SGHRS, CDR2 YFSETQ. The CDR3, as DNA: TGCGCCAGCAGCTTGGATGGTCGGGGGGCGCAGGTGAACACTGAAGCTTTCTTT. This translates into CASSLDGRGAQVNTEAFF.

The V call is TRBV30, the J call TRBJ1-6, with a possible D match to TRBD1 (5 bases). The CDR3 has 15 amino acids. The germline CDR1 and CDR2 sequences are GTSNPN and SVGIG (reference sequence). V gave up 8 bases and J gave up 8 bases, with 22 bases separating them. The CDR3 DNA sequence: TGTGCCCGGACCGCAGTCATTTGGGGGGATTCACCCCTCCACTTT. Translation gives CARTAVIWGDSPLHF.

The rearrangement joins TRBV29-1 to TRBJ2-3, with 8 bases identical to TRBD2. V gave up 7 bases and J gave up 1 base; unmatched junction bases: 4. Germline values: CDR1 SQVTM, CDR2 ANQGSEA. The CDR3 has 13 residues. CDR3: CSGRSGGTDTQYF. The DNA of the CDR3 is TGCAGCGGGCGTAGCGGGGGCACAGATACGCAGTATTTT.

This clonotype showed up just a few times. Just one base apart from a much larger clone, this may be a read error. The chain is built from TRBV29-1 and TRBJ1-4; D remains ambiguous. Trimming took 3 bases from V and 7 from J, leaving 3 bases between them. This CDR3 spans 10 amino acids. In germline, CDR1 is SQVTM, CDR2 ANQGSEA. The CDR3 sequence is CSVESEKLFF. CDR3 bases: TGCAGCGTTGAGAGTGAAAAACTGTTTTTT.

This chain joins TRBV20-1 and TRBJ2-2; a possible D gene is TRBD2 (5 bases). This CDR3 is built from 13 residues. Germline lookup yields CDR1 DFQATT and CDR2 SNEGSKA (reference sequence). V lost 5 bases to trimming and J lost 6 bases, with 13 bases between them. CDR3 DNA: TGCAGTGCTCGCAGGTTTAGCGCCGGGGAGCTGTTTTTT. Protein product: CSARRFSAGELFF.

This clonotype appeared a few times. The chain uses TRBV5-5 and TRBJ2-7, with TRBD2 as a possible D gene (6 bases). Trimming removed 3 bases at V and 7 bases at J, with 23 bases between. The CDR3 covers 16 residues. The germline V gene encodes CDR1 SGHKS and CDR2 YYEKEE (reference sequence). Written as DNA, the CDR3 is TGTGCCAGCAGCTCCACGGGCGGGGAAACCTACAATGAGCAGTACTTC. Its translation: CASSSTGGETYNEQYF. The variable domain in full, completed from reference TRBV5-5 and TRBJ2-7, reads DAGVTQSPTHLIKTRGQQVTLRCSPISGHKSVSWYQQVLGQGPQFIFQYYEKEERGRGNFPDRFSARQFPNYSSELNVNALLLGDSALYLCASSSTGGETYNEQYFGPGTRLTVT.

CDR3 DNA sequence: TGTGCCAGCAGTGAATTTTCGAGCGGGGGCCCGACCGGGGAGCTGTTTTTT. It translates to CASSEFSSGGPTGELFF. The chain couples TRBV6-1 to TRBJ2-2; TRBD2 matches 8 bases. The length of the CDR3 is 17 residues. J was trimmed by 5 bases and V by 2 bases; bases with no gene match: 10. Looked up from germline, CDR1 is MNHNS and CDR2 is SASEGT.

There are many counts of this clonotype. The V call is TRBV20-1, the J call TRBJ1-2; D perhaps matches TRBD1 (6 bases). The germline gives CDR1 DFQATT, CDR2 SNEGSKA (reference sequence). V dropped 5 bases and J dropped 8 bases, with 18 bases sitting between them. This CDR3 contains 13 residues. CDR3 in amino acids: CSAGEGGVKGYTF. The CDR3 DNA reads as TGCAGTGCTGGGGAGGGGGGGGTAAAAGGCTACACCTTC.

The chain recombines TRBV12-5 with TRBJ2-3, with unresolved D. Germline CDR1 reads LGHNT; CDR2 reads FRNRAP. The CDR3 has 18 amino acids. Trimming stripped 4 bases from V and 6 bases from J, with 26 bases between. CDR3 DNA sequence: TGTGCTAGTGGTTCCCTCTTCCGGACCTTCCTGAGAAGTGATACGCAGTATTTT. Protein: CASGSLFRTFLRSDTQYF.

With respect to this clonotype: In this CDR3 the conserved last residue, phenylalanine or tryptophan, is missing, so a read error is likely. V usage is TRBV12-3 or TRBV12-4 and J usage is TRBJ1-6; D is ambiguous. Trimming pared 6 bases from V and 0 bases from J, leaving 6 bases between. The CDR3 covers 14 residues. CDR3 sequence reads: CASRWSSYNSPLHL. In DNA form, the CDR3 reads TGTGCCAGCAGATGGAGCTCCTATAATTCACCCCTCCACCTT.

CDR3 protein: CSAPGQRPSERYF. In DNA form, the CDR3 reads TGCAGTGCTCCAGGACAGCGTCCCTCCGAGCGGTACTTC. The chain combines TRBV20-1 with TRBJ2-4; possible D gene TRBD1, 6 bases. Germline-derived CDR1 and CDR2 are DFQATT and SNEGSKA (reference sequence). V lost 5 bases, J lost 15 bases, and 23 bases lay in between. CDR3 length equals 13 residues.

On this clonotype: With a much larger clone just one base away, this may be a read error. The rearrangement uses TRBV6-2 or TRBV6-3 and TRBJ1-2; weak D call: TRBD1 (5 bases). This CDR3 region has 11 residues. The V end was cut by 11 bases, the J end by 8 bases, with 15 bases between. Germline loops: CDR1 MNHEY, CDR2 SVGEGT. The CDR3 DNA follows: TGTGCCCCCGGACACAATCTCGGCTACACCTTC. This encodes CAPGHNLGYTF.

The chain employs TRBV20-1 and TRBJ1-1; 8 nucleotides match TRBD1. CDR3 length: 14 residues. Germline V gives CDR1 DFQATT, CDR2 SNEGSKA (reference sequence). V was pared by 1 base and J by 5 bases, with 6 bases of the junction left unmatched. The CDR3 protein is CSARGTGRKTEAFF. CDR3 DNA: TGCAGTGCTAGAGGGACAGGGCGGAAAACTGAAGCTTTCTTT.

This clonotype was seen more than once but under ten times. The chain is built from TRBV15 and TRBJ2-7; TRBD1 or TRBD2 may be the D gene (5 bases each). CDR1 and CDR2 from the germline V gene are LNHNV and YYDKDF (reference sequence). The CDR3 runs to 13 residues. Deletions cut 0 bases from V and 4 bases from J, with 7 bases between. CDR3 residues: CATSRDGAYEQYF. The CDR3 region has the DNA TGTGCCACCAGCAGAGACGGGGCTTACGAGCAGTACTTC.

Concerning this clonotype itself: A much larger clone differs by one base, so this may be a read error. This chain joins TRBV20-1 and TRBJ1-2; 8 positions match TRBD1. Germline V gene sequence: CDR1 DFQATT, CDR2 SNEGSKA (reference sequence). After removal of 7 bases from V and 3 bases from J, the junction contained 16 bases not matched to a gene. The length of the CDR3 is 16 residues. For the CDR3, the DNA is TGCAGTGGGTGGGGGGCCCCAGGACAGGGACACTATGGCTACACCTTC. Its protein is CSGWGAPGQGHYGYTF.

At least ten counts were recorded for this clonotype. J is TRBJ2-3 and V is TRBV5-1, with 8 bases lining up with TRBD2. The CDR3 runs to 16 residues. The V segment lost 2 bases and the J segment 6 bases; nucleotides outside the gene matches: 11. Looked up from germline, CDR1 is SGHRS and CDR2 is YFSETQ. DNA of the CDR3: TGCGCCAGCAGCTTCTCCGAAGCGGGGGTACTTGATACGCAGTATTTT. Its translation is CASSFSEAGVLDTQYF.

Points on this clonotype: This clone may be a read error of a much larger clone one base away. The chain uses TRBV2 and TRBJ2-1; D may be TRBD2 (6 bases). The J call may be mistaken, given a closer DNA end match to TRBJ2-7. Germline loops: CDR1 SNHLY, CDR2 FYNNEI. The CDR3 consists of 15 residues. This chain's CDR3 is CASCPVLASYNEQYF. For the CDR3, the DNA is TGTGCCAGCTGCCCGGTTCTAGCGTCCTACAATGAGCAGTACTTC.

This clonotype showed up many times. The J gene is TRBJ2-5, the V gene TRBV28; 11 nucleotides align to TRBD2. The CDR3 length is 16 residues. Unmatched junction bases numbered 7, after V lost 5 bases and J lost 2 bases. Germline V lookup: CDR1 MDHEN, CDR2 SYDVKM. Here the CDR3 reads CASSPPGLAVQETQYF. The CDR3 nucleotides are TGTGCCAGCAGTCCTCCGGGACTAGCGGTACAAGAGACCCAGTACTTC.

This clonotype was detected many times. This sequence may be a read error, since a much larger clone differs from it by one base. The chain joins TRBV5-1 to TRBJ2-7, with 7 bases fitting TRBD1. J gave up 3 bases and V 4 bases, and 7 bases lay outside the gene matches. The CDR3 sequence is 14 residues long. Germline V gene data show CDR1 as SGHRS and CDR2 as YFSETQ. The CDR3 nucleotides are TGCGCCAGCAGCCGGGAAGGGGGCGGCTACGAGCAGTACTTC. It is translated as CASSREGGGYEQYF. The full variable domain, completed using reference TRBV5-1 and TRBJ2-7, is KAGVTQTPRYLIKTRGQQVTLSCSPISGHRSVSWYQQTPGQGLQFLFEYFSETQRNKGNFPGRFSGRQFSNSRSEMNVSTLELGDSALYLCASSREGGGYEQYFGPGTRLTVT.

CDR3 in DNA: TGTGCCTGGGGGGAGAGCAGGGAGACCCAGTACTTC. This translates into CAWGESRETQYF. The chain carries TRBV30 and TRBJ2-5; D perhaps matches TRBD2 (5 bases). Germline-derived CDR1 and CDR2 are GTSNPN and SVGIG (reference sequence). This CDR3 has 12 amino acids. Trimming removed 5 bases at V and 5 bases at J, with 12 bases between.

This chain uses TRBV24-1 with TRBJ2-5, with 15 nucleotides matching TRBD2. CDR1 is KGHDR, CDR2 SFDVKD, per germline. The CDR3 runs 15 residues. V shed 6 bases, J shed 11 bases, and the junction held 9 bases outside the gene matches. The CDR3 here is CATSHGLAGGNEQYF. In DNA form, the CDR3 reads TGTGCCACCAGTCATGGACTAGCGGGGGGGAATGAGCAGTACTTC.

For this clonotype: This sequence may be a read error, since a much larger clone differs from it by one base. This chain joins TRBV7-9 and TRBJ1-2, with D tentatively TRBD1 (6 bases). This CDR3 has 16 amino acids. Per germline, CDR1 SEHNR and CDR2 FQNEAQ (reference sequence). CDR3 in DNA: TGTGCCAGCAGCCCTCGGCCAGGGGTTTCTAACCATGGCTACACCTTC. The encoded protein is CASSPRPGVSNHGYTF.

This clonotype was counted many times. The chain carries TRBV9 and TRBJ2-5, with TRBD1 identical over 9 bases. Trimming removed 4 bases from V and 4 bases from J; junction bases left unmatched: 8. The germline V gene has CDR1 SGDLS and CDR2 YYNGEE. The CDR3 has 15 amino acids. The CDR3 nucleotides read TGTGCCAGCAGCCAAGGGACAGGGCTAGTAGAGACCCAGTACTTC. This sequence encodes CASSQGTGLVETQYF.